A selection of T cell receptor beta chains follows, all from one sample in a study of T cell responses to AZD1222 COVID-19 vaccine. TCRdb's table, derived via immunoSEQ multiplex PCR, lists solely in-frame clones and lacks some. Altogether about 42,000 clones are present, roughly 84% being singletons, with the ten largest covering over 15%. This specimen consisted of peripheral blood, obtained 28 days after the second AZD1222 dose. These receptors all come from an adult who received the AZD1222 COVID-19 vaccine. CDR3s include the opening cysteine and the closing phenylalanine or tryptophan. Each record gives: clone size, J gene, V gene, D gene, CDR3 DNA, CDR3 protein. The D gene is left open where the match is weak. Rows may omit the clone size; those that give it use once, few, many or a size class.

-,TRBJ1-5,TRBV19,-,TGTGCCAGTAGTAGAAAACCGGGACCCGGAAATAGCAATCAGCCCCAGCATTTT,CASSRKPGPGNSNQPQHF
once,TRBJ2-7,TRBV5-4,TRBD1,TGTGCCAGCAGCTTAGGACAGGGGTACTACGAGCAGTACTTC,CASSLGQGYYEQYF
-,TRBJ2-5,TRBV20-1,-,TGCAGTGCTATCGGGGAGACCCAGTACTTC,CSAIGETQYF
-,TRBJ2-7,TRBV7-2,-,TGTGCCAGCAGCTCGAATGGGGCGTACGAGCAGTACTTC,CASSSNGAYEQYF
-,TRBJ2-7,TRBV14,-,TGTGCCAGCAGCCAAGACACAGGCGAGCAGTACTTC,CASSQDTGEQYF
-,TRBJ2-1,TRBV19,-,TGTGCCAGCCGGGGCCCCCTCTCTAATTCCTACAATGAGCAGTTCTTC,CASRGPLSNSYNEQFF
-,TRBJ2-5,TRBV7-9,TRBD2,TGTGCCAGCAGCCCGGGACTAGCTCTAGAGACCCAGTACTTC,CASSPGLALETQYF
few,TRBJ2-7,TRBV27,-,TGTGCCAGCAGCTGGGGAAACTCCTACGAGCAGTACTTC,CASSWGNSYEQYF
-,TRBJ2-2,TRBV9,TRBD2,TGTGCCAGCAGCGTCCGACCCTCTACTAGCGGGGGATCGAACACCGGGGAGCTGTTTTTT,CASSVRPSTSGGSNTGELFF
-,TRBJ1-5,TRBV30,-,TGTGCCTGGAGCCGCCGGGGGCAGCCCAATCAGCCCCAGCATTTT,CAWSRRGQPNQPQHF
-,TRBJ1-2,TRBV19,-,TGTGCCAGTAGTATGCGGGGGGCAGATGGCTACACCTTC,CASSMRGADGYTF
-,TRBJ2-1,TRBV2,TRBD2,TGTGCCAGCACTATCCCTAGCGGGGGCTTACACAATGAGCAGTTCTTC,CASTIPSGGLHNEQFF
-,TRBJ1-5,TRBV12-3/TRBV12-4,-,TGTGCCAGCAGCATCACTGGGAATCAGCCCCAGCATTTT,CASSITGNQPQHF
-,TRBJ1-3,TRBV19,TRBD1,TGTGCCAGCCGGGGACAGGGAGGAAACACCATATATTTT,CASRGQGGNTIYF
-,TRBJ1-5,TRBV7-2,-,TGTGCCAGCAGATCACGGGACGGCAATCAGCCCCAGCATTTT,CASRSRDGNQPQHF
-,TRBJ2-2,TRBV6-4,-,TGTGCCAGCAGTGACGGTTCGAGGGGGGAGCTGTTTTTT,CASSDGSRGELFF
-,TRBJ2-2,TRBV6-5,-,TGTGCCAGCAGTTACTCAGGGAACACCGGGGAGCTGTTTTTT,CASSYSGNTGELFF
-,TRBJ2-7,TRBV7-2,TRBD2,TGTGCCAGCAGCTTATCTAGCGGGGGTACCGAGCAGTACTTC,CASSLSSGGTEQYF
few,TRBJ1-1,TRBV7-3,TRBD1,TGTGCCAGCAGCAGAGGGACAGTCTCAGAAGCTTTCTTT,CASSRGTVSEAFF
-,TRBJ1-6,TRBV30,-,TGTGCCTGGAGTCCAGGGTATAATTCACCCCTCCACTTT,CAWSPGYNSPLHF
-,TRBJ2-7,TRBV5-5,-,TGTGCCAGCAGCTTGGGGACAGTCGGGAACGAGCAGTACTTC,CASSLGTVGNEQYF
-,TRBJ1-4,TRBV30,-,TGTGCCTGGTCTGTCCAAACTAATGAAAAACTGTTTTTT,CAWSVQTNEKLFF